The T cell receptor beta chain described here comes from a study of cytomegalovirus exposure and HLA in healthy donors. The PCR used 60 Vbeta and 13 Jbeta primers. The repertoire was sequenced with immunoSEQ multiplex PCR; TCRdb's copy has only in-frame clones and lacks some. Of fewer than 110,000 clones listed, around 78% were seen once; the top ten hold 7.8%. The V and J ends lost 1 base and 4 bases respectively, with 10 bases between them. Germline-derived CDR1 and CDR2 are SGHRS and YFSETQ. The CDR3 totals 14 residues. This TCR was recovered from a man younger than 45 in good health and CMV-seronegative. This rearrangement joins TRBV5-1 to TRBJ2-3; D is undetermined. The specimen sequenced was PBMCs. The CDR3 DNA reads as TGCGCCAGCAGCTTGCGTGCTAGAGCAGATACGCAGTATTTT. Translated: CASSLRARADTQYF.